The next 18 T cell receptor beta chains were all read from a single sample in a study of CD8+CD57+ T cells in acquired aplastic anemia. Investigators profiled TCR beta VDJ and CDR3 from genomic DNA template. Using its own MiXCR run on the reads, TCRdb lists one record per CDR3 protein. This table has 35,000 to 50,000 distinct CDR3 sequences, 65% to 70% appearing once. Sequenced material: sorted CD4+, CD8+, or CD8+CD57+ T cells (not recorded which) from PBMCs. The receptors stem from a human donor in good health, serving as a control.

This chain joins TRBV20-1 and TRBJ2-1; 7 bases are shared with TRBD1. Germline trimming cut 1 base from V and 7 bases from J; bases unmatched to any gene: 7. Germline CDR1 and CDR2: DFQATT and SNEGSKA (reference sequence). The CDR3 is made up of 14 amino acids. The CDR3 bases are TGCAGTGCTAGAGGACAGGGAGAGTGGAATGAGCAGTTCTTC. Protein: CSARGQGEWNEQFF.

The chain joins TRBV5-1 to TRBJ1-4; the D gene is possibly TRBD1 (5 bases). V was pared by 3 bases and J by 8 bases, with 20 bases between. Per the germline V gene, CDR1 is SGHRS and CDR2 is YFSETQ. The CDR3 consists of 16 residues. CDR3 DNA sequence: TGCGCCAGCAGCTCCCTCCGACAGAGGGAGGGCGAAAAACTGTTTTTT. As protein: CASSSLRQREGEKLFF. Drawing the rest from reference TRBV5-1 and TRBJ1-4, the complete variable domain is KAGVTQTPRYLIKTRGQQVTLSCSPISGHRSVSWYQQTPGQGLQFLFEYFSETQRNKGNFPGRFSGRQFSNSRSEMNVSTLELGDSALYLCASSSLRQREGEKLFFGSGTQLSVL.

In this sample, this clonotype turned up many times. The rearrangement uses TRBV5-1 and TRBJ2-5, with D perhaps TRBD2 (7 bases). Germline V gene lookup returns CDR1 SGHRS and CDR2 YFSETQ. This CDR3 is built from 15 residues. The V and J ends lost 0 bases and 5 bases respectively, with 14 bases between them. CDR3 sequence (DNA): TGCGCCAGCAGCTTGGCGGGGGGCGAGGGGGAGACCCAGTACTTC. Its translation is CASSLAGGEGETQYF.

The chain links TRBV6-1 to TRBJ1-2, with 7 bases aligning to TRBD1. Germline lookup yields CDR1 MNHNS and CDR2 SASEGT. This CDR3 is built from 15 residues. The trim removed 1 base at V and 4 bases at J, leaving 6 bases unmatched. CDR3 loop: CASSEEGASGYGYTF. The CDR3 DNA reads as TGTGCCAGCAGTGAAGAGGGGGCGTCTGGCTATGGCTACACCTTC.

V usage is TRBV9 and J usage is TRBJ1-2; a possible D gene is TRBD1 (6 bases). The V gene lost 2 bases and the J gene lost 5 bases, with 13 bases spanning the gap. CDR1 and CDR2 (germline): SGDLS, YYNGEE. This CDR3 region has 14 residues. In DNA form, the CDR3 reads TGTGCCAGCAGCGTCGGACAGCTCACTTATGGCTACACCTTC. Residues: CASSVGQLTYGYTF.

This clonotype came up a few times. V is TRBV7-8 and J is TRBJ1-2; D ambiguous. V was clipped by 1 base and J by 8 bases, with 14 bases between them. Germline lookup yields CDR1 SGHVS and CDR2 FQNEAQ. The CDR3 consists of 14 residues. As DNA, the CDR3 is TGTGCCAGCAGCTTAGAGCGCGACATAAGGGGCTACACCTTC. This gives the protein CASSLERDIRGYTF.

This clonotype is labeled medium-sized. The chain joins TRBV29-1 to TRBJ1-1, with D unclear. V dropped 4 bases and J dropped 0 bases, with 3 bases sitting between them. In germline, CDR1 is SQVTM, CDR2 ANQGSEA. The CDR3 loop spans 11 amino acids. DNA for the CDR3: TGCAGCGTTGTTGTGAACACTGAAGCTTTCTTT. It specifies CSVVVNTEAFF.

Only a few counts were recorded for this clonotype. The chain links TRBV15 to TRBJ2-7, with D perhaps given as TRBD1 or TRBD2 (5 bases each). Per the germline V gene, CDR1 is LNHNV and CDR2 is YYDKDF (reference sequence). The ends were cut back, 0 bases at V and 0 bases at J, with 15 bases in the middle. The CDR3 spans 17 residues. The CDR3 spells CATSRDGPGTSSYEQYF. In nucleotides, the CDR3 is TGTGCCACCAGCAGAGATGGTCCAGGGACCTCCTCCTACGAGCAGTACTTC.

The chain combines TRBV19 with TRBJ2-2; 7 nucleotides agree with TRBD1. Germline V gene data show CDR1 as LNHDA and CDR2 as SQIVND (reference sequence). The V segment lost 7 bases and the J segment 3 bases; nucleotides outside the gene matches: 2. The CDR3 is 13 residues long. Here the CDR3 reads CASTQGYTGELFF. CDR3 DNA: TGTGCCAGTACACAGGGGTACACCGGGGAGCTGTTTTTT.

A few counts support this clonotype. The CDR3 here is CASSLGGAQGDTQYF. CDR3 DNA: TGTGCCAGCAGTTTAGGGGGGGCGCAGGGAGATACGCAGTATTTT. The V gene is TRBV12-3 or TRBV12-4, the J gene TRBJ2-3; D possibly uses TRBD1 or TRBD2 (6 bases each). The length of the CDR3 is 15 residues. V gave up 1 base and J gave up 5 bases, with 13 bases separating them.

In its sample, this clonotype was seen once. At one of its ends the junction is not consistent with the germline gene, which may arise from a read error. V gene TRBV6-4 combines with J gene TRBJ1-2, with D perhaps TRBD1 (5 bases). CDR3 length: 17 residues. The germline V gene has CDR1 MRHNA and CDR2 SNTAGT. The CDR3 region is CASSDWIGEGTNRGYTF. In DNA form, the CDR3 reads TGTGCCAGCAGCGACTGGATAGGGGAGGGGACGAATCGTGGCTACACCTTC.

V usage is TRBV20-1 and J usage is TRBJ1-5, with D maybe TRBD1 (5 bases). The CDR3 is made up of 12 amino acids. Per the germline V gene, CDR1 is DFQATT and CDR2 is SNEGSKA (reference sequence). The germline V and J ends were trimmed by 5 bases and 6 bases, with 11 bases remaining between them. The CDR3 loop reads CSAGGGTQPQHF. In DNA form, the CDR3 reads TGCAGTGCTGGGGGTGGCACTCAGCCCCAGCATTTT.

This clonotype has just one count. The chain couples TRBV15 to TRBJ2-7, with 7 bases lining up with TRBD2. Germline assignment: CDR1 LNHNV and CDR2 YYDKDF (reference sequence). The V gene end was trimmed by 0 bases and the J gene end by 10 bases; junction bases not matched to a gene: 6. This CDR3 comprises 13 residues. The CDR3 bases are TGTGCCACCAGCAGAGATAGGACTAGAGGACAGTACTTC. Protein: CATSRDRTRGQYF.

The chain carries TRBV13 and TRBJ1-2; 7 bases are a match to TRBD1. Germline V gene lookup returns CDR1 PRHDT and CDR2 FYEKMQ (reference sequence). The CDR3 runs 15 residues. The V segment lost 4 bases and the J segment 5 bases; nucleotides outside the gene matches: 10. The CDR3 DNA follows: TGTGCCAGCAGCTCCTCACAGGGGACGCTGTATGGCTACACCTTC. Encoded protein: CASSSSQGTLYGYTF.

The rearrangement uses TRBV6-1 and TRBJ1-2; 7 bases line up with TRBD1. The CDR3 consists of 15 residues. The germline V gene has CDR1 MNHNS and CDR2 SASEGT. The J segment lost 4 bases and the V segment lost 5 bases, leaving 10 bases of the junction unmatched. CDR3 sequence (DNA): TGTGCCAGCAGTCTCCCGGGACAGAAATTCTATGGCTACACCTTC. This encodes CASSLPGQKFYGYTF.

This clonotype was counted at least ten times. The genes are TRBV4-2 and TRBJ2-7, with a tentative D call TRBD1 (5 bases). Germline values: CDR1 LGHNA, CDR2 YNFKEQ. CDR3 length equals 17 residues. The V end lost 1 base, the J end lost 5 bases, and 21 bases lay between the germline ends. The CDR3 sequence: CASSQAAGAAREDEQYF. Written as DNA, the CDR3 is TGTGCCAGCAGCCAAGCTGCTGGGGCAGCAAGAGAAGACGAGCAGTACTTC.

This chain joins TRBV20-1 and TRBJ2-7; maybe TRBD2 (6 bases). This CDR3 is built from 10 residues. Between the trimmed V and J ends, which lost 8 bases and 3 bases, there was a span of 8 bases. CDR1 is DFQATT and CDR2 is SNEGSKA in the germline V gene (reference sequence). In DNA, the CDR3 is TGCAGTTCGGGACTCTACGAGCAGTACTTC. This translates into CSSGLYEQYF.

This chain links TRBV24-1 with TRBJ2-5; D may be TRBD1 or TRBD2 (6 bases each). CDR3 size: 13 residues. V was clipped by 7 bases and J by 5 bases, with 13 bases between them. The V gene's germline CDR1 is KGHDR and CDR2 SFDVKD. The CDR3 DNA is TGTGCCACCAGCAAGGGGGGTGAGGAGACCCAGTACTTC. Its protein is CATSKGGEETQYF.